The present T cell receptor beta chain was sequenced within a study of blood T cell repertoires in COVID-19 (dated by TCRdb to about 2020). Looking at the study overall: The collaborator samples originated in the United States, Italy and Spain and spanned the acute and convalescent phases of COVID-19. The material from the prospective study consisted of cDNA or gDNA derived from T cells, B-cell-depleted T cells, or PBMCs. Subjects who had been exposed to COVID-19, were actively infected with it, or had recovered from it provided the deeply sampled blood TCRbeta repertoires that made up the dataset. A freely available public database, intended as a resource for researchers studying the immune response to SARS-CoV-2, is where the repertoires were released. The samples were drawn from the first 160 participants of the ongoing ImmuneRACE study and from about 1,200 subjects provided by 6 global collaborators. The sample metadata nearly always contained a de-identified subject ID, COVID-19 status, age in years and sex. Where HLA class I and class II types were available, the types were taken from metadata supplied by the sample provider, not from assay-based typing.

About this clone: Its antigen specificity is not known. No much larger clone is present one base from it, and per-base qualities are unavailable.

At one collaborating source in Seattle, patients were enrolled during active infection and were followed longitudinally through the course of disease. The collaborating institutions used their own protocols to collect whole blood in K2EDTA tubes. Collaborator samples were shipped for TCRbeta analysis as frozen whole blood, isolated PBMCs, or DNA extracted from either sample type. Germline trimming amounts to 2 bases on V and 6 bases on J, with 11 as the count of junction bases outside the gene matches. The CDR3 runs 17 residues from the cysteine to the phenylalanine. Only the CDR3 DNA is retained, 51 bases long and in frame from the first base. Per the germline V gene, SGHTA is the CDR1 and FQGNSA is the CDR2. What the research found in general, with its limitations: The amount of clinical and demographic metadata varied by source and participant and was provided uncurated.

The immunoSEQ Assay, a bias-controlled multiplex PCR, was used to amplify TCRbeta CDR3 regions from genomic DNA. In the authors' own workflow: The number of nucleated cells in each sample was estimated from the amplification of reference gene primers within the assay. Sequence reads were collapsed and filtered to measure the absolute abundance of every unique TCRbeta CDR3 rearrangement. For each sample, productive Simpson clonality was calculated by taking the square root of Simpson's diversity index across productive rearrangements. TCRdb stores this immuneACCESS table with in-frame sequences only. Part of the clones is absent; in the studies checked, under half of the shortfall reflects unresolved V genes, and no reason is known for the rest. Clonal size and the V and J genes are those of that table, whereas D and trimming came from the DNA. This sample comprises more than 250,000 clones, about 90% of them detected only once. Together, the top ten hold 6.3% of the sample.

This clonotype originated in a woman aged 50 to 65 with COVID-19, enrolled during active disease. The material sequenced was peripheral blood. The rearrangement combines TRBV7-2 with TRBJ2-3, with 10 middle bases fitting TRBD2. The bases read TGTGCCAGCAGCTTACTAATGGCTAGCGGGAGTCTCGATACGCAGTATTTT. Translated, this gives CASSLLMASGSLDTQYF.